One sample yielded the 13 T cell receptor beta chains listed below, sequenced in a study of OX40 agonist ivuxolimab in advanced cancers. Libraries were built with the immunoSEQ multiplex PCR assay. Held by TCRdb, this immuneACCESS table contains in-frame sequences only and omits some clones. Under half of the omission traces to an unresolved V gene where checked; the cause of the rest is unknown. Within this sample are fewer than 95,000 clones, with around 84% of them counted one time only. The ten largest clones capture 5.5% to 7% of the sample. Sequenced material: CD4+ or CD8+ T cells sorted from blood, taken in a trial of the OX40 agonist ivuxolimab. The origin of the receptors is an adult with an advanced solid tumor such as melanoma, head and neck, liver or kidney cancer.

This chain uses TRBV18 with TRBJ1-4; D not certain. The V end was cut by 6 bases, the J end by 0 bases, with 11 bases between. The CDR3 totals 15 residues. Germline CDR1 and CDR2: KGHSH and LQKENI. The CDR3 spells CASSPPRATNEKLFF. CDR3 coding DNA: TGTGCCAGCTCGCCCCCGCGCGCAACTAATGAAAAACTGTTTTTT.

V usage is TRBV5-1 and J usage is TRBJ2-1; D remains unclear. This CDR3 spans 15 amino acids. Germline V lookup: CDR1 SGHRS, CDR2 YFSETQ. V lost 1 base and J lost 8, with 16 bases in between. The CDR3 DNA reads TGCGCCAGCAGCTTGAGACAACCTCGGGCATATGAGCAGTTCTTC. Protein product: CASSLRQPRAYEQFF. The variable domain in full, with the rest retrieved from reference TRBV5-1 and TRBJ2-1, is KAGVTQTPRYLIKTRGQQVTLSCSPISGHRSVSWYQQTPGQGLQFLFEYFSETQRNKGNFPGRFSGRQFSNSRSEMNVSTLELGDSALYLCASSLRQPRAYEQFFGPGTRLTVL.

This chain connects TRBV5-1 to TRBJ1-1; D gene unclear. The CDR3 extends over 14 amino acids. V dropped 1 base and J dropped 1 base, with 8 bases sitting between them. Germline values: CDR1 SGHRS, CDR2 YFSETQ. The CDR3 spells CASSLTSKNTEAFF. CDR3 nucleotide sequence: TGCGCCAGCAGCTTGACATCCAAGAACACTGAAGCTTTCTTT.

The chain links TRBV19 to TRBJ1-2; no firm D call. The CDR3 loop spans 11 amino acids. V shed 8 bases and J shed 8 bases, with 12 bases lying between them. Germline V gene sequence: CDR1 LNHDA, CDR2 SQIVND (reference sequence). CDR3 protein: CASGVSPGYTF. CDR3 coding DNA: TGTGCCAGTGGAGTATCTCCAGGCTACACCTTC. Full variable domain (remainder filled in from reference TRBV19 and TRBJ1-2): DGGITQSPKYLFRKEGQNVTLSCEQNLNHDAMYWYRQDPGQGLRLIYYSQIVNDFQKGDIAEGYSVSREKKESFPLTVTSAQKNPTAFYLCASGVSPGYTFGSGTRLTVV.

CDR3 DNA sequence: TGTGCCAGCAGCTTAGCAGGGGGGACTGAAAAACTGTTTTTT. It is translated as CASSLAGGTEKLFF. The V call is TRBV13, the J call TRBJ1-4; 7 bases line up with TRBD1. The CDR3 is 14 amino acids. The V and J ends lost 1 base and 7 bases, in that order; junction bases with no gene match: 3. Per germline, CDR1 PRHDT and CDR2 FYEKMQ (reference sequence).

The chain uses TRBV6-5 and TRBJ1-1; D is uncertain. CDR3 size: 12 residues. Germline V gene lookup returns CDR1 MNHEY and CDR2 SVGAGI. The germline V and J ends were trimmed by 4 bases and 6 bases, with 9 bases remaining between them. CDR3 protein: CASSSYRSEAFF. CDR3 in DNA: TGTGCCAGCAGTTCGTACCGATCTGAAGCTTTCTTT.

This clone has just one count. This rearrangement joins TRBV10-3 to TRBJ2-5; D is ambiguous. V dropped 0 bases and J dropped 5 bases, with 10 bases sitting between them. This CDR3 region has 14 residues. Germline V CDR1 and CDR2: ENHRY, SYGVKD. CDR3 loop: CAISESNGVETQYF. The CDR3 coding sequence is TGTGCCATCAGTGAGTCGAATGGGGTTGAGACCCAGTACTTC.

This clone was recorded once. The chain employs TRBV28 and TRBJ1-2; D is unclear. The CDR3 has 13 residues. Trimming shortened V by 3 bases and J by 4 bases, and 9 bases separated the two germline ends. Germline CDR1 MDHEN, CDR2 SYDVKM. DNA of the CDR3: TGTGCCAGCAGTTTTCCACAGTCCTATGGCTACACCTTC. Translation gives CASSFPQSYGYTF.

J is TRBJ2-7 and V is TRBV11-2; no reliable D call. Germline V CDR1 and CDR2: SGHAT, FQNNGV. Trimming pared 1 base from V and 3 bases from J, leaving 7 bases between. The CDR3 length is 13 residues. In DNA form, the CDR3 reads TGTGCCAGCAGCTTAGCAGGCCACTACGAGCAGTACTTC. Its translation is CASSLAGHYEQYF.

Of note for this clone: The CDR3 ends on some other residue instead of the conserved phenylalanine or tryptophan, so this is likely a read error. Because the CDR3's place on the DNA is in doubt, the DNA is left out and the CDR3 is given as listed by TCRdb. CDR3 amino acids: CASSGQGRGLALT. The rearrangement joins TRBV7-9 to TRBJ1-1; the table's D call TRBD1 went unverified against the DNA. Germline V gene sequence: CDR1 SEHNR, CDR2 FQNEAQ (reference sequence). Termini included, the CDR3 measures 13 amino acids.

This clone appeared a few times. J is TRBJ2-7 and V is TRBV18; 7 bases align to TRBD2. The CDR3 runs 15 residues. V lost 4 bases to trimming and J lost 3 bases; unmatched junction nucleotides: 9. Germline-derived CDR1 and CDR2 are KGHSH and LQKENI. The CDR3 loop is CASSQAGSDLYEQYF. For the CDR3, the DNA is TGTGCCAGCTCACAAGCGGGATCCGACCTCTACGAGCAGTACTTC.

V usage is TRBV9 and J usage is TRBJ2-7; D may match TRBD1 or TRBD2 (6 bases each). Germline-derived CDR1 and CDR2 are SGDLS and YYNGEE. The germline V and J ends were trimmed by 0 bases and 4 bases, with 11 bases remaining between them. The CDR3 is made up of 14 amino acids. CDR3 residues: CASSVEGGMYEQYF. CDR3 in DNA: TGTGCCAGCAGCGTAGAGGGGGGAATGTACGAGCAGTACTTC.

This clone was detected only once. This chain connects TRBV4-2 to TRBJ2-3, with TRBD2 identical over 11 bases. J gave up 3 bases and V 1 base, and 9 bases lay outside the gene matches. There are 18 residues in the CDR3. Germline V gene sequence: CDR1 LGHNA, CDR2 YNFKEQ. CDR3 bases: TGTGCCAGCAGCCAAGTAGTACTAGCGGGGGCCCATACAGATACGCAGTATTTT. Protein sequence: CASSQVVLAGAHTDTQYF.